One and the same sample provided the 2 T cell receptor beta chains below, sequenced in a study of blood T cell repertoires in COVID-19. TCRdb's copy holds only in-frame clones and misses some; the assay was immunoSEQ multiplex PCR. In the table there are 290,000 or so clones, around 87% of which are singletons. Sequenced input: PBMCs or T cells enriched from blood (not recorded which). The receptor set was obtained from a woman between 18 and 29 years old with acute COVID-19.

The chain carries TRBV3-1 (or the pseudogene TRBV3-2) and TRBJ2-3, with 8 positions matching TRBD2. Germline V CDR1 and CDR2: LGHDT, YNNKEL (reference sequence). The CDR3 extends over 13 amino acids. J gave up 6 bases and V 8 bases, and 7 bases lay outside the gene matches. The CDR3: CASSVAGGDTQYF. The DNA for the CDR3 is TGTGCCAGCTCAGTGGCGGGGGGTGATACGCAGTATTTT.

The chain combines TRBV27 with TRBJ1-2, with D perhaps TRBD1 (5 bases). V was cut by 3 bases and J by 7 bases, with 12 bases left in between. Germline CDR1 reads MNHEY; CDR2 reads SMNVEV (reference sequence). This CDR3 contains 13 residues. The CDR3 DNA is TGTGCCAGCAGTTTCACGGGACTGGGTGGCTACACCTTC. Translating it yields CASSFTGLGGYTF.